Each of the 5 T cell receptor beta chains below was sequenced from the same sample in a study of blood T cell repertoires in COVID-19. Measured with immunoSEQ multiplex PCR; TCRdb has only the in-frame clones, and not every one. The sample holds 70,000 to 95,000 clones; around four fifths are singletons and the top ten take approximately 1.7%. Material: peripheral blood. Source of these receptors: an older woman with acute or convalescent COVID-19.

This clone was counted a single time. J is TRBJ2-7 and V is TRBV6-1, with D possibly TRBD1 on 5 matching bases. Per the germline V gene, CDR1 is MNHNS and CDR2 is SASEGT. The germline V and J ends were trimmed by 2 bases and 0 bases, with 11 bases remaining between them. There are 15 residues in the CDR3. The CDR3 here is CASSEQGQVSYEQYF. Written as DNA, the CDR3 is TGTGCCAGCAGTGAACAGGGTCAGGTCTCCTACGAGCAGTACTTC.

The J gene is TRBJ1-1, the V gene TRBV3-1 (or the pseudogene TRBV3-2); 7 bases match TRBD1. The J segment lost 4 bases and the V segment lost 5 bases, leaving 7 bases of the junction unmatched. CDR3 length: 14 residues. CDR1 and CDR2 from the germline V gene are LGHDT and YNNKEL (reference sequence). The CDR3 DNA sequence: TGTGCCAGCAGCGTACGAAACAGGGGCACTGAAGCTTTCTTT. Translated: CASSVRNRGTEAFF.

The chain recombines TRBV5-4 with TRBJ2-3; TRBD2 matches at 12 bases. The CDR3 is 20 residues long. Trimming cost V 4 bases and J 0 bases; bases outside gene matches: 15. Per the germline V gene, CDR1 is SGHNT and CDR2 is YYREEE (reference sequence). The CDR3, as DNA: TGTGCCAGCAGCGACTCCCTAACTAGCGGGGGGAGACCTAGCACAGATACGCAGTATTTT. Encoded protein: CASSDSLTSGGRPSTDTQYF.

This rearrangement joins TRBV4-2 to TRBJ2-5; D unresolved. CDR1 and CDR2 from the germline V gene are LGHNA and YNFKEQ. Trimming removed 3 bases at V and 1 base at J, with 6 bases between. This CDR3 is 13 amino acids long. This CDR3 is CASSQNFQETQYF. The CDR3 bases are TGTGCCAGCAGCCAGAACTTCCAAGAGACCCAGTACTTC.

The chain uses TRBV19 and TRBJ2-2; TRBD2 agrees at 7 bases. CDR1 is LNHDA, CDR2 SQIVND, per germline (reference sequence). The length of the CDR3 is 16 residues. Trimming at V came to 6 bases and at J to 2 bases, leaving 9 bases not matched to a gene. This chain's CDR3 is CASSRQAGYNTGELFF. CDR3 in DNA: TGTGCCAGTAGCAGACAAGCGGGGTATAACACCGGGGAGCTGTTTTTT.